Given below is one T cell receptor beta chain in context. The PCR used 60 Vbeta and 13 Jbeta primers. TCRdb's copy holds only in-frame clones and misses some; the assay was immunoSEQ multiplex PCR. The table shows about 200,000 clones, with 75% to 85% occurring only once. The data were obtained in a study of cytomegalovirus exposure and HLA in healthy donors. Per the germline V gene, CDR1 is LNHDA and CDR2 is SQIVND (reference sequence). The CDR3 covers 14 residues. Trimming removed 3 bases at V and 4 bases at J, with 11 bases between. This TCR was sampled from a male donor in good health and CMV-seropositive. Sequenced: PBMCs. The chain employs TRBV19 and TRBJ2-3, with a possible D match to TRBD2 (5 bases). Here the CDR3 reads CASSIVRGSDTQYF. CDR3 in DNA: TGTGCCAGTAGTATCGTCCGAGGGTCAGATACGCAGTATTTT.